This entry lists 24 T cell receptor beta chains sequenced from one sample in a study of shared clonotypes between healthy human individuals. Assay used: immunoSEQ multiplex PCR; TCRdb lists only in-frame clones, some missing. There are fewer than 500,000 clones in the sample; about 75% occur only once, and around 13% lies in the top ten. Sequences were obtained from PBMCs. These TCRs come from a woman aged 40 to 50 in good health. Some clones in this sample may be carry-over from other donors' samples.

The CDR3: CASSRGGSTDTQYF. The CDR3 DNA reads TGTGCCAGTAGTCGGGGGGGCAGCACAGATACGCAGTATTTT. The chain joins TRBV19 to TRBJ2-3, with 8 bases lining up with TRBD2. This CDR3 has 14 amino acids. Trimming cost V 5 bases and J 0 bases; bases outside gene matches: 1. Germline V gene sequence: CDR1 LNHDA, CDR2 SQIVND (reference sequence).

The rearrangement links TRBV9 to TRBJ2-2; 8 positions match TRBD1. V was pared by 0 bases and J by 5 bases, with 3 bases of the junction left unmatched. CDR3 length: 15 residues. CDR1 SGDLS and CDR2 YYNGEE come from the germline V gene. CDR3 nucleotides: TGTGCCAGCAGCGTAGGGGGACAGGTAACCGGGGAGCTGTTTTTT. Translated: CASSVGGQVTGELFF.

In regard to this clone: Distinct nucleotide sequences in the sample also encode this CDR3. In nucleotides, the CDR3 is TGTGCCAGCAGCTTACGGACAGGGAGCACCGGGGAGCTGTTTTTT. Translated, it gives CASSLRTGSTGELFF. The gene calls are TRBV7-2 and TRBJ2-2, with 8 bases aligning to TRBD1. The CDR3 is 15 amino acids. CDR1 is SGHTA, CDR2 FQGNSA, per germline. V lost 2 bases to trimming and J lost 4 bases; unmatched junction nucleotides: 3.

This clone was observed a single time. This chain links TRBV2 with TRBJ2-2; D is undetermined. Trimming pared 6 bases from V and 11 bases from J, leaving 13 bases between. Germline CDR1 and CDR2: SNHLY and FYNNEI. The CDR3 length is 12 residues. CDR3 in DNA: TGTGCCAGCAGAACCACACGGGTCGAGCTGTTTTTT. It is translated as CASRTTRVELFF.

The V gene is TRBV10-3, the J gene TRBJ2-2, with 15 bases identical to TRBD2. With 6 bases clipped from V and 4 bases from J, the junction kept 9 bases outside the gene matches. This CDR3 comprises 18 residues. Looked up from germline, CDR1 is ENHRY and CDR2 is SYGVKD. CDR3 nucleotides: TGTGCCATCAGCCGAGGACTAGCGGGAGGGCAATCCACCGGGGAGCTGTTTTTT. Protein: CAISRGLAGGQSTGELFF.

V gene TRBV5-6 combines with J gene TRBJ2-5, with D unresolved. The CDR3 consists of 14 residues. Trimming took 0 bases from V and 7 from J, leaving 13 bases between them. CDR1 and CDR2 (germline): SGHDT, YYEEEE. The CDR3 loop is CASSLDSGWGTQYF. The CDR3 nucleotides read TGTGCCAGCAGCTTGGATTCCGGGTGGGGGACCCAGTACTTC.

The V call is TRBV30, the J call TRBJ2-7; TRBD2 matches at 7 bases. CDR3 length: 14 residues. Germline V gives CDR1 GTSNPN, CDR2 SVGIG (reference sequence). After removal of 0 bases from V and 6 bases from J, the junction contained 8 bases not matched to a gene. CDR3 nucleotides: TGTGCCTGGAGTGTACGGCGGGAGTTGGGCGAGCAGTACTTC. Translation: CAWSVRRELGEQYF.

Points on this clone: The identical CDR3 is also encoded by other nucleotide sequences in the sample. The CDR3 coding sequence is TGTGCCAGCAGTGACGGGACCTACGAGCAGTACTTC. Its protein product is CASSDGTYEQYF. The chain recombines TRBV6-1 with TRBJ2-7, with TRBD2 as a possible D gene (5 bases). Germline assignment: CDR1 MNHNS and CDR2 SASEGT. V was cut by 3 bases and J by 2 bases, with 5 bases left in between. CDR3 length: 12 amino acids.

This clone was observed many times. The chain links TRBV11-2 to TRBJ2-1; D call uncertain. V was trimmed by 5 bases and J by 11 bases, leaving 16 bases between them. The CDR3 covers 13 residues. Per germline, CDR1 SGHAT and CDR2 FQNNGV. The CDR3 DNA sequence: TGTGCCAGCAGCCTACCACAGTTATCCAAGCAGTTCTTC. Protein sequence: CASSLPQLSKQFF.

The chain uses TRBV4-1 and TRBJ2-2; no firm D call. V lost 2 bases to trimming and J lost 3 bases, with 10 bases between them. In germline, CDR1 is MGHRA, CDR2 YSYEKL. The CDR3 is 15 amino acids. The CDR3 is CASSQSDLYTGELFF. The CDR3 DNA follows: TGCGCCAGCAGCCAATCCGACCTGTACACCGGGGAGCTGTTTTTT.

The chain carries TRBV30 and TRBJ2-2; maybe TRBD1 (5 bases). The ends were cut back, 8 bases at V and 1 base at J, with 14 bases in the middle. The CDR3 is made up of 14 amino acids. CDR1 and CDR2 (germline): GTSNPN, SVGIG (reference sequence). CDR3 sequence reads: CAIQQGVNTGELFF. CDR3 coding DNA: TGTGCCATTCAGCAGGGTGTGAACACCGGGGAGCTGTTTTTT.

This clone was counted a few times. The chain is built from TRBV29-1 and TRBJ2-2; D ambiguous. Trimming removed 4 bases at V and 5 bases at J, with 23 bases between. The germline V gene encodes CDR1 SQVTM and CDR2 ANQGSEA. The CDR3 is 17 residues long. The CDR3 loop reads CSVGVFKLGEFTGELFF. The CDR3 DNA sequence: TGCAGCGTTGGAGTATTTAAGCTAGGTGAATTTACCGGGGAGCTGTTTTTT.

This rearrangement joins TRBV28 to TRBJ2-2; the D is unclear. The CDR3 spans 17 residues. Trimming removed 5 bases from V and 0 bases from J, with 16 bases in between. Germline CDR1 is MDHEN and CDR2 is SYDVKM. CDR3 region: CASSPSPSGTNTGELFF. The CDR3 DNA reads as TGTGCCAGCAGTCCGTCCCCTAGTGGAACGAACACCGGGGAGCTGTTTTTT.

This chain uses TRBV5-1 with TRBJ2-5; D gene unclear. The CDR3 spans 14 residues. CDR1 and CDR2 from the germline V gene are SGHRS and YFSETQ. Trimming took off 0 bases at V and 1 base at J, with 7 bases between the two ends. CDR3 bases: TGCGCCAGCAGCTTGGTGGCAGCCCAAGAGACCCAGTACTTC. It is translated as CASSLVAAQETQYF.

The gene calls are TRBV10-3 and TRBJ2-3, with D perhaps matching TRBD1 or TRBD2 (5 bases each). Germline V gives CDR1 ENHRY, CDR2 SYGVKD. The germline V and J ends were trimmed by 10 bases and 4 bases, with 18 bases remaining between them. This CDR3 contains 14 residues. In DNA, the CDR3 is TGTGCCAGCTGGGGGAGACCTGAGGCAGATACGCAGTATTTT. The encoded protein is CASWGRPEADTQYF.

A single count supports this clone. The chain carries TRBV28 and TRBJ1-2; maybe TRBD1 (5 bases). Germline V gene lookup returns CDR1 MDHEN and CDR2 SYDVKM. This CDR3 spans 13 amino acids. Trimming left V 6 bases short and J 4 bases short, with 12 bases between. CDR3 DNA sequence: TGTGCCAGCAGCCACGGGACGCGCTATGGCTACACCTTC. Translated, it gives CASSHGTRYGYTF.

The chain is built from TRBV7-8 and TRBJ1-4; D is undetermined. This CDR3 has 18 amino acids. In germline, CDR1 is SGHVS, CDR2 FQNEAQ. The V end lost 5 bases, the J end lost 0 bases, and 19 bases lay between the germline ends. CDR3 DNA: TGTGCCAGCAGCCCCCACAAAATTCCACTCGCAACTAATGAAAAACTGTTTTTT. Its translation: CASSPHKIPLATNEKLFF.

The CDR3 reads CASSRDRVGRKETQYF. The CDR3 DNA reads TGTGCCAGCAGCCGGGACAGGGTGGGGAGAAAAGAGACCCAGTACTTC. The rearrangement uses TRBV5-4 and TRBJ2-5, with 9 bases identical to TRBD1. V was pared by 4 bases and J by 3 bases, with 10 bases of the junction left unmatched. From germline, CDR1 is SGHNT and CDR2 YYREEE (reference sequence). The CDR3 has 16 residues.

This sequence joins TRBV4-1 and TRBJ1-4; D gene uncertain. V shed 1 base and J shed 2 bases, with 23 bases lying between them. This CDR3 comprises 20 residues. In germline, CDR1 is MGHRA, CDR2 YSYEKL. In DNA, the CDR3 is TGCGCCAGCAGCCAAGTGGTAGGTCTCACATGGCGGTCGACTAATGAAAAACTGTTTTTT. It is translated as CASSQVVGLTWRSTNEKLFF.

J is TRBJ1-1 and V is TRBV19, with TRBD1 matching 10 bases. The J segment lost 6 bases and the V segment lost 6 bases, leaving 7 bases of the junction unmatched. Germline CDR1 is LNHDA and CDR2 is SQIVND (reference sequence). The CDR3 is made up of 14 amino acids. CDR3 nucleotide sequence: TGTGCCAGTAGCCGACAGGGGGCCCGTCCTGAAGCTTTCTTT. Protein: CASSRQGARPEAFF.

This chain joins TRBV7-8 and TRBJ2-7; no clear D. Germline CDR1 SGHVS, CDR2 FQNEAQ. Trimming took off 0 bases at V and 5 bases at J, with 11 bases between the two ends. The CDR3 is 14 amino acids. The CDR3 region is CASSLAPISHEQYF. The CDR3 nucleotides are TGTGCCAGCAGCTTAGCGCCTATTTCCCACGAGCAGTACTTC.

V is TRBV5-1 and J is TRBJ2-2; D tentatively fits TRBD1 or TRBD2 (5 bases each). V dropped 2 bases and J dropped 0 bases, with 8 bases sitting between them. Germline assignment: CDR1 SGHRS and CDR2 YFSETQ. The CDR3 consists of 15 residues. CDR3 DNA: TGCGCCAGCAGCTTTGGGACGACGAACACCGGGGAGCTGTTTTTT. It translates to CASSFGTTNTGELFF.

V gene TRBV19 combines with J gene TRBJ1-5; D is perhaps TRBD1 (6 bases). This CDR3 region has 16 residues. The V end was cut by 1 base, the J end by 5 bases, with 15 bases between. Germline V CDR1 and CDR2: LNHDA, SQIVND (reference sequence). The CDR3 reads CASSIARQAADQPQHF. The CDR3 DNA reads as TGTGCCAGTAGTATAGCTCGACAGGCGGCGGATCAGCCCCAGCATTTT.

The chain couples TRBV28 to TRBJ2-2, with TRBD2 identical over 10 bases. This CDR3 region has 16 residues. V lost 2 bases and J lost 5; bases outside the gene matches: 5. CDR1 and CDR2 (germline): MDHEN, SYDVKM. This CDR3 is CASSLNLAGATGELFF. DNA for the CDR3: TGTGCCAGCAGTTTAAATCTAGCGGGAGCTACCGGGGAGCTGTTTTTT.